This T cell receptor beta chain was identified during a study of beta chain features in type 1 diabetes (dated by TCRdb to the late 2010s). The study in broad terms: Mean age, gender distribution, total cell number and subset yield did not differ between patients and healthy donors. In the study, TCRB repertoires of sorted circulating CD4+ T cell subsets from recently diagnosed type 1 diabetes patients were compared with those of matched healthy donors. Regulatory and stem cell-like memory subsets were obtained from only 8 patients and roughly eight healthy donors, while naive and central memory subsets were obtained from all 30 or so donors. A total of under 140,000,000 sorted cells were examined across all samples, and the number of cells per subset was strongly correlated with RNA yield.

From each donor, a single peripheral blood sample of about 120 mL on average was drawn into heparinised tubes. Using a panel that included CD45RO, CCR7, CD25, CD127, CD95 and CD27, naive, central memory, regulatory and stem cell-like memory CD4+ T cells were sorted on a BD FACSAria II. A purity above 95% was achieved for all sorted populations. PBMCs were separated immediately by Lymphoprep density gradient centrifugation and were stained directly, without being cultured. To minimize batch effects, samples were stained and sorted in pairs, one healthy donor with one patient per experiment. Overall study results and their limits: Naive, central memory and regulatory TCRB repertoires appeared to be more similar among patients than among healthy donors. PCR might favor shorter templates, but patient and control samples were amplified and corrected together, so any skew would affect both groups equally. Fewer insertions and more nucleotide deletions at VDJ recombination sites were observed in patients with type 1 diabetes, implying thymic rearrangement abnormalities. In all four CD4+ subsets, TCRB CDR3 length was moderately but significantly shorter in type 1 diabetes patients. Only small numbers of individuals were included in the HLA sub-analyses, which left unresolved whether HLA type had any influence on TCRB rearrangement. Because cDNA rather than genomic DNA was sequenced, highly expressing activated cells could have been over-represented, although no difference in activation and CD3 levels was found between groups.

The High Capacity cDNA Reverse Transcription Kit was used to reverse transcribe all of the isolated RNA, meaning that expressed TCRB transcripts were what got sequenced. Deep immunoSEQ sequencing was applied to naive, central memory and regulatory T cell samples, giving an average of roughly 3.5 million total reads per sample. Sorted cells were lysed in RLT buffer and RNA was extracted with DNase-treated RNeasy Micro or Mini kits, depending on cell number. Each cell subset was processed separately to prevent cross-contamination, with patient and healthy donor samples processed together. The immunoSEQ multiplex PCR was used to amplify TCRB sequences from cDNA, generating 87-bp fragments that spanned the CDR3 region. Amplicons were sequenced on the Illumina HiSeq platform. The original pipeline was this. Synthetic template baselines were used to correct PCR bias computationally, reads within Hamming distance 2 were collapsed, and singletons that could not be merged were discarded. Reads were aligned to IMGT to assign V, D and J genes, CDR3 length, and insertions or deletions at six rearrangement sites. Within each subset, clonotype counts were normalized to sorted cell number, and only after that were true diversity and Gini coefficients computed with the tcR R package. The overlap coefficient, calculated on TCRB nucleotide sequences, was used to quantify repertoire sharing. As a proxy for the pre-selection repertoire, out-of-frame TCRB sequences from naive cells were analyzed. Not all clones reach the TCRdb copy of this immuneACCESS table, which keeps in-frame sequences only. Checked studies attribute under half of the gap to unresolved V genes and leave the rest unexplained. For V, J and clone size, that table is used; D and trimming come from the DNA. This sample comprises roughly 350,000 clones, 9.5% to 12% of them detected only once. The ten largest make up about 0.015% of the sample.

About this clone: What this receptor recognizes is not known. Nothing much larger sits one base from this clone, and base qualities are not available.

The CDR3 measures 12 amino acids from cysteine to phenylalanine. Only the CDR3 DNA stays, 36 bases, in frame from base 1. The germline ends are 10 bases apart after V is trimmed by 6 bases and J by 7 bases. The CDR1 and CDR2 encoded by the germline V gene are MDHEN and SYDVKM. The sample consisted of naive CD4+ T cells from blood. The cell subset or site tag for this specimen amounts to: true naive CD4+ T cells. The chain is encoded by TRBV28 joined to TRBJ2-1; tentative D gene TRBD2, with 6 bases matching. This clonotype was sampled from a woman aged 30 to 39 in good health. In nucleotides, the sequence is TGTGCCAGCAGCCCCCGGGAGAATGAGCAGTTCTTC. It translates as CASSPRENEQFF. Joined to the reference TRBV28 and TRBJ2-1 proteins, this CDR3 gives the full variable domain: DVKVTQSSRYLVKRTGEKVFLECVQDMDHENMFWYRQDPGLGLRLIYFSYDVKMKEKGDIPEGYSVSREKKERFSLILESASTNQTSMYLCASSPRENEQFFGPGTRLTVL.